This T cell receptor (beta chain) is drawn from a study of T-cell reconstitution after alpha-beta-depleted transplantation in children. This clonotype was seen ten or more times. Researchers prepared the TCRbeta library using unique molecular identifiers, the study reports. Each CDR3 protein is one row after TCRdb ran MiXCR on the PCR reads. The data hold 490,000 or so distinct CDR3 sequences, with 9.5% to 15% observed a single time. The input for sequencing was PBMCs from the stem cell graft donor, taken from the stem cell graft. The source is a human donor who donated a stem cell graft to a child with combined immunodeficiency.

CDR3 region: CATSRDRGRGWEQYF. CDR3 bases: TGTGCCACCAGCAGAGATCGGGGGAGAGGTTGGGAGCAGTACTTC. The chain is built from TRBV15 and TRBJ2-7, with D possibly matching TRBD2 (6 bases). The CDR3 loop spans 15 amino acids. Germline V gene data show CDR1 as LNHNV and CDR2 as YYDKDF (reference sequence). V lost 0 bases to trimming and J lost 7 bases, with 16 bases between them.